These T cell receptor beta chains were read from a single sample in a study of blood T cell repertoires in COVID-19. The table came from immunoSEQ multiplex PCR; TCRdb's copy has only in-frame clones and leaves some out. The sample has around 34,000 clones, about four fifths seen once; the top ten hold around 40%. Input material: peripheral blood. The source is a man older than 75 with active or convalescent COVID-19. Both conserved end residues are part of each CDR3. Each record gives: J gene, V gene, clone size, D gene, CDR3 DNA, CDR3 protein. The D gene is left open where the match is weak. Size is omitted from some rows. Given values are once, few, many or a class for expanded clones.

j_call: TRBJ2-5; v_call: TRBV5-6; clone_size: few; d_call: .; cdr3_nt: TGTGCCAGCAGCTTAGAGCGGCCCCGAGAGACCCAGTACTTC; cdr3_aa: CASSLERPRETQYF
j_call: TRBJ2-3; v_call: TRBV20-1; clone_size: .; d_call: .; cdr3_nt: TGCAGTGCTGGATACGGGGATACGCAGTATTTT; cdr3_aa: CSAGYGDTQYF
j_call: TRBJ2-6; v_call: TRBV6-5; clone_size: .; d_call: .; cdr3_nt: TGTGCCAGTCTTACAGGGAAATCTGGGGCCAACGTCCTGACTTTC; cdr3_aa: CASLTGKSGANVLTF
j_call: TRBJ2-3; v_call: TRBV7-2; clone_size: .; d_call: TRBD2; cdr3_nt: TGTGCCAGCACCCAATCTAGCGGTCCTAGCACAGATACGCAGTATTTT; cdr3_aa: CASTQSSGPSTDTQYF
j_call: TRBJ2-7; v_call: TRBV28; clone_size: medium-sized; d_call: .; cdr3_nt: TGTGCCAGCAGTGTCGGGAATGATCCCTCCTACGAGCAGTACTTC; cdr3_aa: CASSVGNDPSYEQYF
j_call: TRBJ2-7; v_call: TRBV3-1/TRBV3-2; clone_size: .; d_call: .; cdr3_nt: TGTGCCAGCAGCCAAGATCGGAGGGACAGCTCCTACGAGCAGTACTTC; cdr3_aa: CASSQDRRDSSYEQYF
j_call: TRBJ2-2; v_call: TRBV28; clone_size: .; d_call: TRBD1; cdr3_nt: TGTGCCAGCAGTTTTCTCCGGACAGGGTACTCCGGGGAGCTGTTTTTT; cdr3_aa: CASSFLRTGYSGELFF
j_call: TRBJ2-7; v_call: TRBV6-5; clone_size: few; d_call: TRBD1; cdr3_nt: TGTGCCAGCAGAGATTGGACAGGCATCTCCTACGAGCAGTACTTC; cdr3_aa: CASRDWTGISYEQYF
j_call: TRBJ2-3; v_call: TRBV28; clone_size: .; d_call: TRBD2; cdr3_nt: TGTGCCAGCAGCCGCGTGGGGAGCGGGACGGAGCGTACAGATACGCAGTATTTT; cdr3_aa: CASSRVGSGTERTDTQYF
j_call: TRBJ2-1; v_call: TRBV9; clone_size: once; d_call: TRBD2; cdr3_nt: TGTGCCAGCACTCGAGGTCGGACTAGCGGGGCCGATGAGCAGTTCTTC; cdr3_aa: CASTRGRTSGADEQFF
j_call: TRBJ1-2; v_call: TRBV4-1; clone_size: once; d_call: .; cdr3_nt: TGCGCCAGCAGCCAAGACCGCAGCCAAAGGAGTGGCTACACCTTC; cdr3_aa: CASSQDRSQRSGYTF
j_call: TRBJ2-5; v_call: TRBV7-9; clone_size: once; d_call: TRBD2; cdr3_nt: TGTGCCAGCAGCTTAGTTTCCATGGCGGGAGTTCGGGAGACCCAGTACTTC; cdr3_aa: CASSLVSMAGVRETQYF
j_call: TRBJ2-1; v_call: TRBV28; clone_size: .; d_call: TRBD2; cdr3_nt: TGTGCCAGCAGATTGGGACTAGCGGGAGTAATGGGTGAGCAGTTCTTC; cdr3_aa: CASRLGLAGVMGEQFF
j_call: TRBJ1-1; v_call: TRBV5-4; clone_size: once; d_call: TRBD1; cdr3_nt: TGTGCCAGCAGCCAACAGGGGTGGCGGAGCACTGAAGCTTTCTTT; cdr3_aa: CASSQQGWRSTEAFF
j_call: TRBJ1-1; v_call: TRBV7-6; clone_size: .; d_call: TRBD1; cdr3_nt: TGTGCCAGCAGTTCCGAGGTCACAGGGGCGAACACTGAAGCTTTCTTT; cdr3_aa: CASSSEVTGANTEAFF
j_call: TRBJ2-3; v_call: TRBV19; clone_size: .; d_call: TRBD1; cdr3_nt: TGTGCCAGTATCGACAGGGGAAGAGATACGCAGTATTTT; cdr3_aa: CASIDRGRDTQYF
j_call: TRBJ1-6; v_call: TRBV28; clone_size: few; d_call: TRBD1; cdr3_nt: TGTGCCAGCGACCATCGGCAGGGGGCACTCCAATCACCCCTCCACTTT; cdr3_aa: CASDHRQGALQSPLHF
j_call: TRBJ2-7; v_call: TRBV3-1/TRBV3-2; clone_size: .; d_call: .; cdr3_nt: TGTGCCAGCAGCCAAGCTGGGGGGGGCATAAGCTACGAGCAGTACTTC; cdr3_aa: CASSQAGGGISYEQYF
j_call: TRBJ1-6; v_call: TRBV19; clone_size: .; d_call: .; cdr3_nt: TGTGCCAGTAGTCTCCCAGGGTCACCCCTCCACTTT; cdr3_aa: CASSLPGSPLHF
j_call: TRBJ2-3; v_call: TRBV9; clone_size: .; d_call: .; cdr3_nt: TGTGCCAGCAGCGGTAGCCCAAGCACAGATACGCAGTATTTT; cdr3_aa: CASSGSPSTDTQYF
j_call: TRBJ1-2; v_call: TRBV24-1; clone_size: .; d_call: .; cdr3_nt: TGTGCCACCAGTGAGGGCGGACAGTCTTATAACTATGGCTACACCTTC; cdr3_aa: CATSEGGQSYNYGYTF
j_call: TRBJ2-7; v_call: TRBV10-3; clone_size: .; d_call: TRBD2; cdr3_nt: TGTGCCATCAGCCCCGGGACTAGCGACGGCGAGCAGTACTTC; cdr3_aa: CAISPGTSDGEQYF
j_call: TRBJ2-2; v_call: TRBV7-6; clone_size: .; d_call: TRBD2; cdr3_nt: TGTGCCAGCAGCCGGACTAGCGGGAGGGAAACCGGGGAGCTGTTTTTT; cdr3_aa: CASSRTSGRETGELFF
j_call: TRBJ2-1; v_call: TRBV11-2; clone_size: .; d_call: .; cdr3_nt: TGTGCCAGCAGCACATGGCGGAGGGCCGACAATGAGCAGTTCTTC; cdr3_aa: CASSTWRRADNEQFF
j_call: TRBJ1-2; v_call: TRBV4-1; clone_size: .; d_call: .; cdr3_nt: TGCGCCAGCAGCCAAGATCGTGGGGCCGGCTATGGCTACACCTTC; cdr3_aa: CASSQDRGAGYGYTF
j_call: TRBJ2-3; v_call: TRBV19; clone_size: .; d_call: .; cdr3_nt: TGTGCCAGTAGCACGAGGCCCGGGGTTACAGATACGCAGTATTTT; cdr3_aa: CASSTRPGVTDTQYF
j_call: TRBJ2-3; v_call: TRBV24-1; clone_size: .; d_call: .; cdr3_nt: TGTGCCACCAGTGATTTAGAGAGCAGCACAGATACGCAGTATTTT; cdr3_aa: CATSDLESSTDTQYF
j_call: TRBJ2-2; v_call: TRBV19; clone_size: few; d_call: TRBD2; cdr3_nt: TGTGCCAGTAGCCTCGGGACTAGCGGGAGAGGGACCGGGGAGCTGTTTTTT; cdr3_aa: CASSLGTSGRGTGELFF
j_call: TRBJ2-2; v_call: TRBV19; clone_size: .; d_call: TRBD1; cdr3_nt: TGTGCCAGTAGTCTACCCAGGGGGCGATACACCGGGGAGCTGTTTTTT; cdr3_aa: CASSLPRGRYTGELFF
j_call: TRBJ2-7; v_call: TRBV12-3/TRBV12-4; clone_size: .; d_call: .; cdr3_nt: TGTGCCAGCAGTTTACGGGTTAACGAGCAGTACTTC; cdr3_aa: CASSLRVNEQYF
j_call: TRBJ2-7; v_call: TRBV6-5; clone_size: .; d_call: TRBD2; cdr3_nt: TGTGCCAGCGCCTTGGAGCGGGGGTCCGAGCAGTACTTC; cdr3_aa: CASALERGSEQYF
j_call: TRBJ1-5; v_call: TRBV4-3; clone_size: .; d_call: .; cdr3_nt: TGCGCCAGCAGCCCCGGACGGGGTCGGGGGGCAGCTCAGCCCCAGCATTTT; cdr3_aa: CASSPGRGRGAAQPQHF
j_call: TRBJ2-5; v_call: TRBV20-1; clone_size: few; d_call: .; cdr3_nt: TGCAGTGCTAGTTCAGCGGGAGAGACCCAGTACTTC; cdr3_aa: CSASSAGETQYF
j_call: TRBJ1-1; v_call: TRBV3-1/TRBV3-2; clone_size: many; d_call: TRBD1; cdr3_nt: TGTGCCAGCAGCCAAAGTGGGACAGGCGAAGCTTTCTTT; cdr3_aa: CASSQSGTGEAFF
j_call: TRBJ1-6; v_call: TRBV5-4; clone_size: .; d_call: .; cdr3_nt: TGTGCCAGCAGCTTGACTCCCGGGGCCGGGGGGGCACCCCTCCACTTT; cdr3_aa: CASSLTPGAGGAPLHF
j_call: TRBJ1-2; v_call: TRBV18; clone_size: .; d_call: TRBD1; cdr3_nt: TGTGCCAGCTCACCTGGACAGGGGAAGAGCGGCTACACCTTC; cdr3_aa: CASSPGQGKSGYTF
j_call: TRBJ2-1; v_call: TRBV27; clone_size: once; d_call: .; cdr3_nt: TGTGCCAGCAGGGGCTTCAGCTACAATGAGCAGTTCTTC; cdr3_aa: CASRGFSYNEQFF
j_call: TRBJ2-2; v_call: TRBV9; clone_size: .; d_call: TRBD2; cdr3_nt: TGTGCCAGCAGCGTATTAGGTAGCGGGGGATCTACCGGGGAGCTGTTTTTT; cdr3_aa: CASSVLGSGGSTGELFF
j_call: TRBJ2-7; v_call: TRBV27; clone_size: .; d_call: .; cdr3_nt: TGTGCCAGCAGTTTCAGGCGAACCTACGAGCAGTACTTC; cdr3_aa: CASSFRRTYEQYF
j_call: TRBJ1-1; v_call: TRBV9; clone_size: .; d_call: .; cdr3_nt: TGTGCCAGCAGCCTTTCCGTAGCGGGTACGGAGACTGAAGCTTTCTTT; cdr3_aa: CASSLSVAGTETEAFF
j_call: TRBJ1-4; v_call: TRBV6-2/TRBV6-3; clone_size: .; d_call: .; cdr3_nt: TGTGCCAGCAGTTACTCACAGGGCAGCGGAGAGGAAAAACTGTTTTTT; cdr3_aa: CASSYSQGSGEEKLFF
j_call: TRBJ2-7; v_call: TRBV5-4; clone_size: .; d_call: .; cdr3_nt: TGTGCCAGCAGCTTGTTTAGCGGAACCTACGAGCAGTACTTC; cdr3_aa: CASSLFSGTYEQYF
j_call: TRBJ2-7; v_call: TRBV6-5; clone_size: .; d_call: .; cdr3_nt: TGTGCCAGCAGCTCCACGACTAGAGTCTCCTACGAGCAGTACTTC; cdr3_aa: CASSSTTRVSYEQYF
j_call: TRBJ2-7; v_call: TRBV6-5; clone_size: .; d_call: TRBD2; cdr3_nt: TGTGCCAGCAGTTACAGCGGGACTAACGAGCAGTACTTC; cdr3_aa: CASSYSGTNEQYF
j_call: TRBJ1-1; v_call: TRBV7-2; clone_size: .; d_call: .; cdr3_nt: TGTGCCAGCAGTCCTGCAGGGAACACTGAAGCTTTCTTT; cdr3_aa: CASSPAGNTEAFF
j_call: TRBJ2-7; v_call: TRBV27; clone_size: once; d_call: .; cdr3_nt: TGTGCCAGCACAGGGGATCCTAGGAACGAGCAGTACTTC; cdr3_aa: CASTGDPRNEQYF
j_call: TRBJ2-7; v_call: TRBV6-5; clone_size: .; d_call: TRBD1; cdr3_nt: TGTGCCGTCCTCCGCCAGGACAGGGTAAACGAGCAGTACTTC; cdr3_aa: CAVLRQDRVNEQYF
j_call: TRBJ2-7; v_call: TRBV16; clone_size: once; d_call: .; cdr3_nt: TGTGCCAGCAGCCAATCGATCGGCGAGCAGTACTTC; cdr3_aa: CASSQSIGEQYF
j_call: TRBJ2-1; v_call: TRBV5-1; clone_size: .; d_call: TRBD2; cdr3_nt: TGCGCCAGCAGCTTTACCTTAGCGGGTTCCTACAATGAGCAGTTCTTC; cdr3_aa: CASSFTLAGSYNEQFF
j_call: TRBJ2-3; v_call: TRBV5-1; clone_size: .; d_call: .; cdr3_nt: TGCGCCAGCAGCTTGGAGCAGCGCGTGGATACGCAGTATTTT; cdr3_aa: CASSLEQRVDTQYF
j_call: TRBJ1-6; v_call: TRBV5-3; clone_size: few; d_call: .; cdr3_nt: TGTGCCAGAAGCTTGGCAGGTAGAAGCTCACCCCTCCACTTT; cdr3_aa: CARSLAGRSSPLHF
j_call: TRBJ1-4; v_call: TRBV4-1; clone_size: once; d_call: .; cdr3_nt: TGCGCCAGCAATGACATATCTAATGAAAAACTGTTTTTT; cdr3_aa: CASNDISNEKLFF
j_call: TRBJ1-2; v_call: TRBV2; clone_size: .; d_call: .; cdr3_nt: TGTGCCAGCAGACCTGACGTAAGAGGGAACTATGGCTACACCTTC; cdr3_aa: CASRPDVRGNYGYTF
j_call: TRBJ2-7; v_call: TRBV7-6; clone_size: .; d_call: TRBD1; cdr3_nt: TGTGCCAGCAGCCCGGGACAGATAACAACCTACGAGCAGTACTTC; cdr3_aa: CASSPGQITTYEQYF
j_call: TRBJ2-1; v_call: TRBV3-1/TRBV3-2; clone_size: .; d_call: TRBD1; cdr3_nt: TGTGCCAGCAGCCACGGGACAGGGGTGGGCAATGAGCAGTTCTTC; cdr3_aa: CASSHGTGVGNEQFF
j_call: TRBJ2-5; v_call: TRBV9; clone_size: .; d_call: TRBD2; cdr3_nt: TGTGCCAGCAGCGTAGGGCTAGCGGGAGAGACCCAGTACTTC; cdr3_aa: CASSVGLAGETQYF
j_call: TRBJ2-5; v_call: TRBV24-1; clone_size: .; d_call: TRBD1; cdr3_nt: TGTGCCACCAGTGATACCGGGACAGGGGAGACCCAGTACTTC; cdr3_aa: CATSDTGTGETQYF